This TCR beta chain emerged from a study of neurological immune-mediated disorders. Study results and limitations: Across subjects, no CDR3 amino acid sequence appeared in expanded clones of more than one subject, a finding that suggested private repertoires in all groups. TCR clonal expansion peaked in HTLV-1-associated myelopathy patients and was lowest in multiple sclerosis patients.

The cDNA came from 5'RACE, which used 10-nucleotide random UMIs. Over 170 million TCR-beta sequences, together covering 15-18 subjects, were produced by every individual sequencing run that was carried out. TCRdb passed the 5' RACE reads through MiXCR, listing each CDR3 protein once. The data hold about 44,000 distinct CDR3 sequences, with 20% to 25% observed a single time. This sample's time point: technical triplicate 3. This clonotype was observed at least ten times. No antigen is known for it. This CDR3 contains 15 residues. In germline, CDR1 is DFQATT, CDR2 SNEGSKA (reference sequence). V lost 5 bases to trimming and J lost 5 bases; unmatched junction nucleotides: 13.

Sequencing was carried out using PBMCs. This chain connects TRBV20-1 to TRBJ2-5; 8 nucleotides match TRBD2. The origin of this receptor is a man aged 55 to 70 with HTLV-1-associated myelopathy (HAM/TSP). CDR3 coding DNA: TGCAGTGCTGGGCGACTAGCGTTCGGGAGGGAGACCCAGTACTTC. Translating gives CSAGRLAFGRETQYF.